The clone carrying this T cell receptor beta chain came up a few times. Its antigen is still unknown. Not a single patient had been given any form of treatment at any point before undergoing thyroid surgery. These data originate in a study of metastatic and nonmetastatic thyroid tumors. At the level of the study: Across blood and tumor or nodule tissue, repertoires from malignant and benign thyroid patients were compared with one another. Overall study findings and caveats: Significantly higher TCR beta diversity was reportedly seen in malignant thyroid tumors than benign nodules, in blood and tumor.

Study processing details: The authors used CDR3 differences across clinicopathological groups to build a distant-metastasis classifier for papillary thyroid cancer. TCRdb re-called the PCR reads with MiXCR. TCRdb, not the original authors, processed these V and J calls. This table holds roughly 12,000 clones, roughly two fifths found once. This CDR3 contains 14 residues. Trimming cost V 2 bases and J 0 bases, with 5 bases left between them. CDR1 and CDR2 from the germline V gene are MNHEY and SVGEGT. The chain links TRBV6-2 or TRBV6-3 to TRBJ1-3; unclear D gene. What was sequenced was tumor tissue. This TCR was recovered from a female donor with papillary thyroid cancer or a benign thyroid nodule (not recorded which). Some clones in this sample may be carry-over from other donors' samples. This CDR3 is CASSYRSSGNTIYF. The CDR3 coding sequence is TGTGCCAGCAGTTACCGGAGCTCTGGAAACACCATATATTTT.